The sequence of this T cell receptor beta chain was determined in a study of blood T cell repertoires in COVID-19. Study summary: Spain, Italy and the United States supplied samples that represented acute and convalescent COVID-19. T cells, B-cell-depleted T cells, or PBMCs provided the cDNA or gDNA that served as material.

This CDR3 is 14 amino acids long. Germline CDR1 is LNHDA and CDR2 is SQIVND (reference sequence). Trimming removed 9 bases at V and 0 bases at J, with 12 bases between. Enrolled through a virtual design, the participants were between roughly 18 and 90 years of age and came from under 30 US areas. As handled by the study authors: Using reference gene primer amplification, nucleated cell counts were estimated. The assay was immunoSEQ multiplex PCR, and TCRdb's table has in-frame clones only and misses some. V and J calls and clone size are copied from that table; D and trimming were computed from the DNA. The repertoire holds roughly 250,000 clones, with roughly 91% as singletons.

The chain is built from TRBV19 and TRBJ1-3; D is undetermined. This sequence was found in a woman between 40 and 50 years old with acute COVID-19. Sample: PBMCs or T cells enriched from blood (not recorded which). CDR3 in amino acids: CASTRVISGNTIYF. The CDR3 nucleotides are TGTGCCAGCACCCGGGTAATCTCTGGAAACACCATATATTTT.